These 30 T cell receptor beta chains came from one sample sequenced in a study of TIL therapy for anti-PD-1-resistant metastatic lung cancer (dated by TCRdb to the early 2020s). Using bias-controlled multiplex PCR with the immunoSEQ v3 hsTCRB kit, the TCR beta CDR3 regions were amplified from genomic DNA. TCRdb stores this immuneACCESS table with in-frame sequences only. Part of the clones is absent; in the studies checked, under half of the shortfall reflects unresolved V genes, and no reason is known for the rest. The table for this sample lists just over 45,000 clones; about 80% of them were counted only once. The leading ten clones occupy roughly 15% of the sample. The time point tag for this specimen amounts to: pre-treatment sample, taken before nivolumab and TIL therapy. The sample consisted of blood, taken at baseline. Receptors originate from a man between 65 and 80 years old with non-small cell lung cancer.

V usage is TRBV7-2 and J usage is TRBJ1-5; the D is unclear. V shed 1 base and J shed 3 bases, with 13 bases lying between them. Germline-derived CDR1 and CDR2 are SGHTA and FQGNSA. CDR3 length: 16 amino acids. The CDR3 bases are TGTGCCAGCAGCTTAGTTGGGTCTGGCGCCAATCAGCCCCAGCATTTT. Translated, it gives CASSLVGSGANQPQHF.

V and J are TRBV4-3 and TRBJ2-2, with 13 bases identical to TRBD2. Germline CDR1 is LGHNA and CDR2 is YSLEER. After removal of 1 base from V and 7 bases from J, the junction contained 6 bases not matched to a gene. CDR3 size: 17 residues. The CDR3 sequence: CASSQAGLAGVGGELFF. Written as DNA, the CDR3 is TGCGCCAGCAGCCAAGCAGGACTAGCGGGAGTTGGCGGGGAGCTGTTTTTT.

This clone was counted a few times. V is TRBV19 and J is TRBJ2-1, with D perhaps TRBD2 (5 bases). Germline CDR1 LNHDA, CDR2 SQIVND (reference sequence). Deletions cut 6 bases from V and 0 bases from J, with 15 bases between. The CDR3 sequence is 16 residues long. CDR3 loop: CASSYTGLSSYNEQFF. CDR3 coding DNA: TGTGCCAGTAGCTACACGGGGTTAAGCTCCTACAATGAGCAGTTCTTC.

This clone showed up just once. Other nucleotide sequences from this sample produce the same CDR3. V gene TRBV29-1 combines with J gene TRBJ2-7, with 7 bases aligning to TRBD1. The CDR3 extends over 12 amino acids. V was pared by 6 bases and J by 3 bases, with 5 bases of the junction left unmatched. Germline-derived CDR1 and CDR2 are SQVTM and ANQGSEA. CDR3 region: CSVPGQNYEQYF. CDR3 sequence (DNA): TGCAGCGTGCCGGGACAGAACTACGAGCAGTACTTC.

The V call is TRBV5-1, the J call TRBJ1-4; TRBD1 might be the D (6 bases). This CDR3 is built from 15 residues. Germline lookup yields CDR1 SGHRS and CDR2 YFSETQ. V lost 4 bases and J lost 5, with 15 bases in between. The CDR3 nucleotides are TGCGCCAGCAGCCCGCAGGGGTCGGGAAATGAAAAACTGTTTTTT. Its translation is CASSPQGSGNEKLFF.

J is TRBJ2-1 and V is TRBV7-9; 7 positions agree with TRBD1. Germline trimming cut 5 bases from V and 6 bases from J; bases unmatched to any gene: 4. The CDR3 has 13 residues. Germline V CDR1 and CDR2: SEHNR, FQNEAQ (reference sequence). CDR3 DNA sequence: TGTGCCAGCAGCCCAAGACAGGGCAATGAGCAGTTCTTC. Translated: CASSPRQGNEQFF.

This clone appeared once. V and J are TRBV19 and TRBJ2-3; TRBD2 agrees at 10 bases. The CDR3 runs 15 residues. The germline CDR1 and CDR2 sequences are LNHDA and SQIVND (reference sequence). The ends lost 2 bases at V and 1 base at J; junction bases unmatched: 0. CDR3 bases: TGTGCCAGTAGTATACTAGCGGGAGGCACAGATACGCAGTATTTT. This translates into CASSILAGGTDTQYF.

This clone has only one observation. The gene calls are TRBV28 and TRBJ1-1; D gene ambiguous. CDR1 MDHEN and CDR2 SYDVKM come from the germline V gene. V gave up 1 base and J gave up 8 bases, with 11 bases separating them. The CDR3 covers 13 residues. In nucleotides, the CDR3 is TGTGCCAGCAGTTTATCGAACGAAATCGAAGCTTTCTTT. This translates into CASSLSNEIEAFF.

V usage is TRBV27 and J usage is TRBJ2-7; D may be TRBD1 or TRBD2 (5 bases each). The germline V gene encodes CDR1 MNHEY and CDR2 SMNVEV (reference sequence). The length of the CDR3 is 14 residues. Between the trimmed V and J ends, which lost 0 bases and 7 bases, there was a span of 13 bases. CDR3 coding DNA: TGTGCCAGCAGTTTATCGTACAGGAGGTATGAGCAGTACTTC. This gives the protein CASSLSYRRYEQYF.

The chain has TRBV15 and TRBJ2-3, with 10 bases fitting TRBD2. Germline V lookup: CDR1 LNHNV, CDR2 YYDKDF (reference sequence). J lost 5 bases, V lost 0 bases, and 5 bases had no gene match. This CDR3 has 16 residues. CDR3 sequence (DNA): TGTGCCACCAGCAGAGATTTGGGACTAGCGAGAGATACGCAGTATTTT. This translates into CATSRDLGLARDTQYF. The complete variable domain, with remaining parts taken from reference TRBV15 and TRBJ2-3, reads DAMVIQNPRYQVTQFGKPVTLSCSQTLNHNVMYWYQQKSSQAPKLLFHYYDKDFNNEADTPDNFQSRRPNTSFCFLDIRSPGLGDTAMYLCATSRDLGLARDTQYFGPGTRLTVL.

This clone showed up just a few times. This chain joins TRBV2 and TRBJ2-7; D is uncertain. Germline-derived CDR1 and CDR2 are SNHLY and FYNNEI. Trimming cost V 7 bases and J 2 bases, with 9 bases left between them. The CDR3 runs 12 residues. CDR3 residues: CASMAEPYEQYF. The CDR3 bases are TGTGCCAGCATGGCGGAACCCTACGAGCAGTACTTC. The whole variable domain, filled in from reference TRBV2 and TRBJ2-7, reads EPEVTQTPSHQVTQMGQEVILRCVPISNHLYFYWYRQILGQKVEFLVSFYNNEISEKSEIFDDQFSVERPDGSNFTLKIRSTKLEDSAMYFCASMAEPYEQYFGPGTRLTVT.

The chain combines TRBV11-2 with TRBJ1-1; 8 bases match TRBD1. Germline lookup yields CDR1 SGHAT and CDR2 FQNNGV. The V segment lost 1 base and the J segment 1 base; nucleotides outside the gene matches: 2. This CDR3 has 15 amino acids. The CDR3 reads CASSLGDRGNTEAFF. CDR3 DNA: TGTGCCAGCAGCTTAGGAGACAGGGGGAACACTGAAGCTTTCTTT.

The J gene is TRBJ2-2, the V gene TRBV5-6, with 8 nucleotides matching TRBD2. This CDR3 contains 15 residues. The germline V gene has CDR1 SGHDT and CDR2 YYEEEE. V dropped 4 bases and J dropped 6; count of bases not matched to a gene: 8. The CDR3 DNA reads TGTGCCAGCAGCCGGGGACTAGAGAGATCCGGGGAGCTGTTTTTT. Protein product: CASSRGLERSGELFF.

This clone occurred a few times. The rearrangement joins TRBV4-1 to TRBJ2-5, with TRBD1 as a possible D gene (7 bases). V lost 5 bases to trimming and J lost 5 bases, with 15 bases between them. The CDR3 spans 14 residues. CDR1 MGHRA and CDR2 YSYEKL come from the germline V gene. This CDR3 is CASSSGGSGETQYF. CDR3 nucleotides: TGCGCCAGCAGCTCAGGGGGGAGTGGTGAGACCCAGTACTTC.

The chain joins TRBV6-6 to TRBJ2-3, with 8 bases lining up with TRBD2. This CDR3 has 16 residues. After removal of 6 bases from V and 0 bases from J, the junction contained 8 bases not matched to a gene. CDR1 and CDR2 (germline): MNHNY, SVGAGI (reference sequence). The CDR3 nucleotides read TGTGCCAGCAGCCTCGGACTAGCCCCTAGCACAGATACGCAGTATTTT. Protein: CASSLGLAPSTDTQYF.

The CDR3 here is CAWSVTDNYEQYF. The DNA of the CDR3 is TGTGCCTGGAGTGTTACCGATAACTACGAGCAGTACTTC. The V and J genes are TRBV30 and TRBJ2-7; D not certain. Per the germline V gene, CDR1 is GTSNPN and CDR2 is SVGIG (reference sequence). The CDR3 is 13 amino acids. V was shortened by 0 bases and J by 3 bases, with 9 bases between the two germline ends. The full variable domain, in which reference TRBV30 and TRBJ2-7 provide the parts outside the CDR3, is SQTIHQWPATLVQPVGSPLSLECTVEGTSNPNLYWYRQAAGRGLQLLFYSVGIGQISSEVPQNLSASRPQDRQFILSSKKLLLSDSGFYLCAWSVTDNYEQYFGPGTRLTVT.

The rearrangement uses TRBV9 and TRBJ1-3; D may be TRBD1 (5 bases). There are 15 residues in the CDR3. Looked up from germline, CDR1 is SGDLS and CDR2 is YYNGEE. V gave up 1 base and J gave up 5 bases, with 13 bases separating them. CDR3 nucleotides: TGTGCCAGCAGCGTACGACCGGGGGTGAGAAACACCATATATTTT. Protein: CASSVRPGVRNTIYF.

The V gene is TRBV6-5, the J gene TRBJ2-1; tentatively, D is TRBD2 (6 bases). Between the trimmed V and J ends, which lost 0 bases and 6 bases, there was a span of 6 bases. CDR1 is MNHEY, CDR2 SVGAGI, per germline. The CDR3 spans 13 residues. CDR3 nucleotide sequence: TGTGCCAGCAGTTACTCCGGGAGCAATGAGCAGTTCTTC. It encodes CASSYSGSNEQFF.

This chain joins TRBV7-9 and TRBJ2-2, with D possibly TRBD2 on 5 matching bases. The CDR3 length is 16 residues. Germline V gene lookup returns CDR1 SEHNR and CDR2 FQNEAQ (reference sequence). The germline V and J ends were trimmed by 4 bases and 7 bases, with 19 bases remaining between them. In DNA, the CDR3 is TGTGCCAGCAGCTCACAGACGGGAACTACTAGCGGGGAGCTGTTTTTT. This codes for CASSSQTGTTSGELFF.

The chain links TRBV21-1 to TRBJ2-5; the DNA was not compared with TRBD2, the D call given in the table. TRBV21-1 is a pseudogene segment. The CDR3 consists of 15 residues. The CDR3 nucleotides read TGTGCCAGCACCCGGATAGCGGGAGGGCATGAGACCCAGTACTTC. Translating it yields CASTRIAGGHETQYF.

The table lists this clone with a few counts. The V gene is TRBV7-2, the J gene TRBJ1-6; tentatively, D is TRBD1 (6 bases). Germline values: CDR1 SGHTA, CDR2 FQGNSA. This CDR3 is 14 amino acids long. Trimming stripped 5 bases from V and 9 bases from J, with 14 bases between. CDR3 amino acids: CASSLQGIRSPLHF. For the CDR3, the DNA is TGTGCCAGCAGCCTCCAGGGGATACGTTCACCCCTCCACTTT.

V and J are TRBV7-2 and TRBJ1-1; 10 bases are shared with TRBD1. Germline CDR1 is SGHTA and CDR2 is FQGNSA. V lost 8 bases and J lost 4; bases outside the gene matches: 10. The CDR3 extends over 15 amino acids. CDR3 DNA sequence: TGTGCCAGCGGACGACAGGGGGCACCGATCACTGAAGCTTTCTTT. This translates into CASGRQGAPITEAFF.

This clone was counted once. The rearrangement joins TRBV10-3 to TRBJ1-1; no firm D call. CDR1 and CDR2 from the germline V gene are ENHRY and SYGVKD. The CDR3 runs to 15 residues. Trimming shortened V by 0 bases and J by 0 bases, and 8 bases separated the two germline ends. The CDR3 DNA sequence: TGTGCCATCAGTGAGTCGCAAGACCTGAACACTGAAGCTTTCTTT. Protein: CAISESQDLNTEAFF.

V is TRBV5-1 and J is TRBJ1-1, with D possibly being TRBD1 (6 bases). The germline CDR1 and CDR2 sequences are SGHRS and YFSETQ. V lost 7 bases and J 5 bases, leaving 15 bases between the germline ends. This CDR3 is 13 amino acids long. The CDR3 nucleotides are TGCGCCAGCGCCGACCCAGGGGAAACTGAAGCTTTCTTT. Translated: CASADPGETEAFF.

This clone has only one observation. The J gene is TRBJ1-2, the V gene TRBV10-3, with a tentative D call TRBD1 (6 bases). Per the germline V gene, CDR1 is ENHRY and CDR2 is SYGVKD. The length of the CDR3 is 15 residues. V lost 6 bases and J 6 bases, leaving 20 bases between the germline ends. Here the CDR3 DNA reads TGTGCCATCAGCCAATCAGGGGCCAGGGTTAATGGCTACACCTTC. Its translation: CAISQSGARVNGYTF.

This chain's CDR3 is CASSSNRAYNSPLHF. The CDR3 nucleotides are TGTGCCAGCAGCTCCAACAGGGCCTATAATTCACCCCTCCACTTT. V usage is TRBV7-9 and J usage is TRBJ1-6; tentative D call: TRBD1 (6 bases). The CDR3 contains 15 residues. Germline CDR1 is SEHNR and CDR2 is FQNEAQ (reference sequence). Trimming stripped 4 bases from V and 2 bases from J, with 9 bases between.

This chain uses TRBV19 with TRBJ2-1, with TRBD2 matching 12 bases. The CDR3 has 15 residues. CDR1 and CDR2 (germline): LNHDA, SQIVND (reference sequence). J lost 9 bases, V lost 5 bases, and 8 bases had no gene match. CDR3 coding DNA: TGTGCCAGTAGTGAACTAGCGGGAGGCGGCATTGAGCAGTTCTTC. Translation gives CASSELAGGGIEQFF. The full variable domain, rest sourced from reference TRBV19 and TRBJ2-1, is DGGITQSPKYLFRKEGQNVTLSCEQNLNHDAMYWYRQDPGQGLRLIYYSQIVNDFQKGDIAEGYSVSREKKESFPLTVTSAQKNPTAFYLCASSELAGGGIEQFFGPGTRLTVL.

V and J are TRBV4-1 and TRBJ2-1; 8 nucleotides line up with TRBD2. CDR1 and CDR2 from the germline V gene are MGHRA and YSYEKL. V shed 0 bases and J 6 bases; nucleotides not matched to a gene: 4. This CDR3 spans 15 amino acids. CDR3 sequence: CASSQDNGLANEQFF. DNA of the CDR3: TGCGCCAGCAGCCAAGACAACGGACTAGCCAATGAGCAGTTCTTC.

The chain carries TRBV6-1 and TRBJ1-2; 9 positions agree with TRBD1. Losses at the gene ends were 6 bases for V and 5 bases for J; bases not matched to a gene: 7. The CDR3 contains 14 residues. The germline gives CDR1 MNHNS, CDR2 SASEGT. The CDR3 sequence: CASRKDGTGYGYTF. DNA for the CDR3: TGTGCCAGCAGGAAAGACGGGACAGGGTATGGCTACACCTTC.

V gene TRBV6-6 combines with J gene TRBJ1-2; D uncertain. The CDR3 sequence is 12 residues long. Germline CDR1 and CDR2: MNHNY and SVGAGI (reference sequence). Trimming removed 6 bases at V and 5 bases at J, with 10 bases between. This CDR3 is CASSGKRYGYTF. The CDR3 DNA sequence: TGTGCCAGCAGCGGCAAACGATATGGCTACACCTTC.